The clone carrying this T cell receptor (beta chain) was counted ten times or more. The antigen is unknown. CDR1 is DFQATT, CDR2 SNEGSKA, per germline (reference sequence). The CDR3 covers 16 residues. V lost 1 base to trimming and J lost 1 base; unmatched junction nucleotides: 5. This entry belongs to a study of identical twins. Study results and limitations: Findings depended on cross-sectional statistics rather than tracking the same donors. Abundant cord blood beta clonotypes carried fewer insertions; memory repertoires showed none.

TCRdb independently ran MiXCR on the 5' RACE reads; one entry per CDR3 protein. The sample has approximately 600,000 distinct CDR3 sequences, 9.6% seen once. These same records also appear under a second study, on yellow fever vaccine responses in identical twins.

V gene TRBV20-1 combines with J gene TRBJ2-3; TRBD1 matches 10 bases. The TCR originated in a woman between 18 and 29 years old in good health. Sequencing used PBMCs. CDR3 DNA sequence: TGCAGTGCTAGAGGTGACAGGGGGCACGGCACAGATACGCAGTATTTT. It specifies CSARGDRGHGTDTQYF.